Sequencing of this TCR beta chain was carried out in a study of blood T cell repertoires in COVID-19 (dated by TCRdb to the early 2020s). Broadly, across the study: Collaborator samples came from the United States, Italy and Spain and covered acute and convalescent phases of COVID-19. The prospective study material was composed of cDNA or gDNA derived from T cells, B-cell-depleted T cells, or PBMCs. The repertoires were released in a freely available public database meant as a resource for research on the immune response to SARS-CoV-2. Sample metadata almost always included a de-identified subject ID, COVID-19 status, age in years and sex. Subjects who had been exposed to COVID-19, were actively infected with it, or had recovered from it provided the deeply sampled blood TCRbeta repertoires that made up the dataset. Samples came from the ongoing ImmuneRACE study (first 160 participants) plus 1,254 subjects from 6 global collaborators. Where available, HLA class I and class II types were taken from metadata supplied by the sample provider and were not determined by assay-based typing.

As concerns this clone: Its antigen has not been determined. The input lacks base qualities; no much larger clone sits a single base away.

The CDR3 numbers 13 residues from cysteine through phenylalanine. Just CDR3 DNA is preserved here, 39 bases in frame from base 1. Based on the germline V gene (reference sequence), the CDR1 and CDR2 sequences are LGHDT and YNNKEL. Clipping removes 4 bases from V and 2 bases from J, with 1 as the unmatched junction base count. The collaborating institutions used their own protocols to collect whole blood in K2EDTA tubes. For TCRbeta analysis, collaborators shipped samples as frozen whole blood, isolated PBMCs, or DNA extracted from either of those sample types. Overall study outcomes, separate from this receptor: Clinical and demographic metadata were provided uncurated, with the amount varying by source and participant.

TCRbeta CDR3 regions were amplified from genomic DNA by means of the immunoSEQ Assay, a bias-controlled multiplex PCR. The authors processed their data as follows. Nucleated cell counts per sample were estimated from amplification of reference gene primers within the assay. Sequence reads were collapsed and filtered to measure the absolute abundance of every unique TCRbeta CDR3 rearrangement. For each sample, productive Simpson clonality was calculated by taking the square root of Simpson's diversity index across productive rearrangements. TCRdb retrieved this table from immuneACCESS and kept in-frame rearrangements only. Not all clones are present; in checked studies, unresolved V genes account for under half, and no reason is known for the remainder. V, J and clone size derive from that table, while D and trimming were established from the DNA sequence. This sample comprises 75,000 to 90,000 clones, about 80% of them detected only once. Approximately 12% of the sample is taken by the ten largest.

In this chain, TRBV3-1 (or the pseudogene TRBV3-2) is recombined with TRBJ2-5; 7 junctional bases match TRBD1. Sequenced input: peripheral blood. The TCR comes from a woman aged 40 to 50 with active or convalescent COVID-19. Here is the DNA: TGTGCCAGCAGCCCGACAGGGCAAGAGACCCAGTACTTC. Translated, it reads CASSPTGQETQYF.